The 30 T cell receptor beta chains reported below all come from one sample, sequenced in a study of blood T cell repertoires in COVID-19. The assay was immunoSEQ multiplex PCR, and TCRdb's table has in-frame clones only and misses some. The data contain 150,000 to 200,000 clones, 65% to 85% of them seen just once; the ten biggest clones take up 4.5% to 7.5%. The sequenced sample was PBMCs or T cells enriched from blood (not recorded which). Receptors originate from a man between 40 and 49 years old who had recovered from COVID-19.

V usage is TRBV7-3 and J usage is TRBJ1-1, with 8 bases matching TRBD1. Germline CDR1 is SGHTA and CDR2 is FQGTGA. V shed 5 bases and J 4 bases; nucleotides not matched to a gene: 9. The CDR3 covers 15 residues. This CDR3 reads CASSPRTGMSTEAFF. The CDR3 DNA sequence: TGTGCCAGCAGCCCGCGGACAGGGATGAGCACTGAAGCTTTCTTT. The full variable domain, completed using reference TRBV7-3 and TRBJ1-1, is GAGVSQTPSNKVTEKGKYVELRCDPISGHTALYWYRQSLGQGPEFLIYFQGTGAADDSGLPNDRFFAVRPEGSVSTLKIQRTERGDSAVYLCASSPRTGMSTEAFFGQGTRLTVV.

This clone was recorded once. This chain uses TRBV10-2 with TRBJ2-7; 9 bases are a match to TRBD2. Germline trimming cut 8 bases from V and 3 bases from J; bases unmatched to any gene: 11. There are 15 residues in the CDR3. Germline CDR1 is WSHSY and CDR2 is SAAADI. The CDR3 coding sequence is TGCGCCAGCCTCAAGGGGGTTAGCGGGGGCTACGAGCAGTACGTC. As protein: CASLKGVSGGYEQYV.

In this sample, this clone turned up a few times. This chain joins TRBV1 and TRBJ1-5. TRBV1 is described as a pseudogene. The CDR3 sequence is 16 residues long. The CDR3 sequence: CTSRQKLTRSHQPQHF. In DNA form, the CDR3 reads TGCACCAGCAGACAGAAACTGACTAGGTCCCATCAGCCCCAGCATTTT.

This rearrangement joins TRBV7-2 to TRBJ2-7; 11 bases fit TRBD1. From germline, CDR1 is SGHTA and CDR2 FQGNSA. Losses at the gene ends were 0 bases for V and 7 bases for J; bases not matched to a gene: 8. CDR3 length: 16 amino acids. The CDR3 DNA reads as TGTGCCAGCAGCTTAGCCTCCGGGACAGGGGGAAGAGAGCAGTACTTC. Translated: CASSLASGTGGREQYF.

This clone was seen a handful of times. This sequence joins TRBV11-2 and TRBJ1-2; 7 nucleotides line up with TRBD1. Germline V gene lookup returns CDR1 SGHAT and CDR2 FQNNGV. The CDR3 has 17 amino acids. J was trimmed by 8 bases and V by 2 bases; bases with no gene match: 17. In DNA form, the CDR3 reads TGTGCCAGCAGCTTAAAGGTCCCGGGAGGGGGCGCGGGAGGCTACACCTTC. Translating gives CASSLKVPGGGAGGYTF.

The V gene is TRBV10-3, the J gene TRBJ1-5; the match to TRBD1 covers 7 bases. The V gene end was trimmed by 0 bases and the J gene end by 6 bases; junction bases not matched to a gene: 5. Looked up from germline, CDR1 is ENHRY and CDR2 is SYGVKD. This CDR3 is built from 15 residues. The DNA for the CDR3 is TGTGCCATCAGTGAGTCAGGGGCAGGGGGTCAGCCCCAGCATTTT. This codes for CAISESGAGGQPQHF.

The CDR3 nucleotides are TGTGCCAGCAGCCCGGGAGCCCACACAGATACGCAGTATTTT. Its translation: CASSPGAHTDTQYF. The chain links TRBV3-1 (or the pseudogene TRBV3-2) to TRBJ2-3; tentatively, D is TRBD2 (6 bases). CDR1 is LGHDT and CDR2 is YNNKEL in the germline V gene (reference sequence). V was pared by 4 bases and J by 2 bases, with 10 bases between. The CDR3 has 14 amino acids.

CDR3 sequence (DNA): TGTGCCAGCAGCCCCGTTGGAGGGGTCCGTCAGCCCCAGCATTTT. Translating it yields CASSPVGGVRQPQHF. This chain connects TRBV6-5 to TRBJ1-5; perhaps TRBD1 as D (5 bases). CDR3 length: 15 residues. Trimming stripped 6 bases from V and 6 bases from J, with 18 bases between. Germline V gene sequence: CDR1 MNHEY, CDR2 SVGAGI.

The chain links TRBV12-3 or TRBV12-4 to TRBJ2-5; no clear D. The CDR3 runs 12 residues. Between the trimmed V and J ends, which lost 6 bases and 4 bases, there was a span of 9 bases. CDR3 sequence (DNA): TGTGCCAGCAGCCGTTCGGGAGAGACCCAGTACTTC. Its protein is CASSRSGETQYF.

DNA of the CDR3: TGTGCCTGGAGTGTACTTTATGGGGGCGGCTATGGCTACACCTTC. Amino acid sequence: CAWSVLYGGGYGYTF. This chain connects TRBV30 to TRBJ1-2, with D tentatively TRBD1 (6 bases). The CDR3 loop spans 15 amino acids. Germline V CDR1 and CDR2: GTSNPN, SVGIG (reference sequence). V gave up 0 bases and J gave up 4 bases, with 15 bases separating them.

The rearrangement links TRBV24-1 to TRBJ2-2, with 9 nucleotides matching TRBD1. CDR3 length: 18 amino acids. V was clipped by 1 base and J by 3 bases; unmatched bases: 8. In germline, CDR1 is KGHDR, CDR2 SFDVKD. The CDR3 reads CATSDLGGQGLDTGELFF. The CDR3 nucleotides are TGTGCCACCAGTGATTTAGGAGGACAGGGGCTCGACACCGGGGAGCTGTTTTTT.

V is TRBV6-1 and J is TRBJ2-6; 7 nucleotides line up with TRBD1. The V gene end was trimmed by 4 bases and the J gene end by 2 bases; junction bases not matched to a gene: 5. The CDR3 is 16 amino acids. CDR1 and CDR2 (germline): MNHNS, SASEGT. Here the CDR3 reads CASSGLGQAGANVLTF. DNA for the CDR3: TGTGCCAGCAGTGGCCTTGGACAGGCTGGGGCCAACGTCCTGACTTTC.

This clone was counted between two and nine times. The chain recombines TRBV3-1 (or the pseudogene TRBV3-2) with TRBJ1-6, with D possibly TRBD1 on 5 matching bases. The germline V and J ends were trimmed by 4 bases and 10 bases, with 26 bases remaining between them. The CDR3 contains 18 residues. CDR1 LGHDT and CDR2 YNNKEL come from the germline V gene (reference sequence). The CDR3 nucleotides are TGTGCCAGCAGCCGGGGAGGCGTCGGTGGGGCGAATGAGTCACCCCTCCACTTT. It yields the protein CASSRGGVGGANESPLHF.

The chain combines TRBV27 with TRBJ2-1; 8 bases fit TRBD2. V trimming: 6 bases; J trimming: 4 bases; junction bases outside the gene matches: 5. Per the germline V gene, CDR1 is MNHEY and CDR2 is SMNVEV (reference sequence). The CDR3 loop spans 14 amino acids. CDR3 coding DNA: TGTGCCAGCAGCCGGGGGGGCTTATACAATGAGCAGTTCTTC. Protein sequence: CASSRGGLYNEQFF.

In its sample, this clone was seen once. The rearrangement joins TRBV2 to TRBJ2-1, with D perhaps matching TRBD2 (6 bases). V was trimmed by 2 bases and J by 2 bases, leaving 16 bases between them. The CDR3 runs 17 residues. The V gene's germline CDR1 is SNHLY and CDR2 FYNNEI. The CDR3, as DNA: TGTGCCAGCAGTGAATTTACGGGAGTCTCTCCCTACAATGAGCAGTTCTTC. Protein product: CASSEFTGVSPYNEQFF.

This chain uses TRBV30 with TRBJ2-3, with 7 bases that match TRBD2. The CDR3 covers 15 residues. The germline gives CDR1 GTSNPN, CDR2 SVGIG (reference sequence). The trim removed 4 bases at V and 2 bases at J, leaving 9 bases unmatched. The CDR3 sequence: CAWTFSGATTDTQYF. Here the CDR3 DNA reads TGTGCCTGGACTTTCAGCGGGGCCACCACAGATACGCAGTATTTT.

This clone was seen more than once but under ten times. This chain joins TRBV12-3 or TRBV12-4 and TRBJ1-1; maybe TRBD1 (6 bases). V was shortened by 9 bases and J by 4 bases, with 15 bases between the two germline ends. The CDR3 length is 13 residues. The CDR3 DNA sequence: TGTGCCAGTAGGTTCGAGGGGGTCACTGAAGCTTTCTTT. The encoded protein is CASRFEGVTEAFF.

This rearrangement joins TRBV5-1 to TRBJ2-1; maybe TRBD2 (6 bases). Germline CDR1 is SGHRS and CDR2 is YFSETQ. The CDR3 length is 15 residues. The ends were cut back, 0 bases at V and 0 bases at J, with 7 bases in the middle. The CDR3, as DNA: TGCGCCAGCAGCTTGGAAGCGGGCTCCTACAATGAGCAGTTCTTC. It is translated as CASSLEAGSYNEQFF. Full variable domain (outside the CDR3, taken from reference TRBV5-1 and TRBJ2-1): KAGVTQTPRYLIKTRGQQVTLSCSPISGHRSVSWYQQTPGQGLQFLFEYFSETQRNKGNFPGRFSGRQFSNSRSEMNVSTLELGDSALYLCASSLEAGSYNEQFFGPGTRLTVL.

This chain uses TRBV30 with TRBJ1-1; 7 bases agree with TRBD1. The CDR3 totals 16 residues. With 1 base clipped from V and 0 bases from J, the junction kept 8 bases outside the gene matches. The germline CDR1 and CDR2 sequences are GTSNPN and SVGIG (reference sequence). The CDR3 loop reads CAWSGAGGSMNTEAFF. CDR3 coding DNA: TGTGCCTGGAGTGGGGCAGGGGGTTCAATGAACACTGAAGCTTTCTTT.

A few counts support this clone. The chain uses TRBV30 and TRBJ2-3; 9 nucleotides match TRBD2. The CDR3 length is 16 residues. Germline lookup yields CDR1 GTSNPN and CDR2 SVGIG (reference sequence). V was pared by 1 base and J by 0 bases, with 5 bases of the junction left unmatched. The CDR3 DNA is TGTGCCTGGAGTGGCGTAGCGGGAGTTAGCACAGATACGCAGTATTTT. Amino acid sequence: CAWSGVAGVSTDTQYF.

The chain joins TRBV29-1 to TRBJ1-3, with 9 nucleotides matching TRBD1. CDR1 and CDR2 from the germline V gene are SQVTM and ANQGSEA. The V gene end was trimmed by 4 bases and the J gene end by 2 bases; junction bases not matched to a gene: 6. CDR3 length equals 15 residues. In DNA, the CDR3 is TGCAGCGTTGCCACGACAGGGGGGACTGGAAACACCATATATTTT. It is translated as CSVATTGGTGNTIYF.

This rearrangement joins TRBV5-5 to TRBJ2-5; D is possibly TRBD2 (6 bases). The CDR3 contains 17 residues. The V gene lost 1 base and the J gene lost 0 bases, with 16 bases spanning the gap. Germline CDR1 and CDR2: SGHKS and YYEKEE (reference sequence). CDR3 sequence reads: CASSLSIGGGYQETQYF. Here the CDR3 DNA reads TGTGCCAGCAGCTTGTCCATTGGAGGAGGGTACCAAGAGACCCAGTACTTC.

This clone was observed a single time. This rearrangement joins TRBV6-1 to TRBJ1-1, with D possibly being TRBD1 (5 bases). Trimming stripped 4 bases from V and 10 bases from J, with 19 bases between. CDR1 is MNHNS, CDR2 SASEGT, per germline. This CDR3 contains 14 residues. This chain's CDR3 is CASSGGAGYVRAFF. The CDR3 DNA sequence: TGTGCCAGCAGTGGCGGGGCAGGGTATGTGAGAGCTTTCTTT.

As regards this clone: The identical CDR3 is also encoded by other nucleotide sequences in the sample. The J gene is TRBJ1-2, the V gene TRBV3-1 (or the pseudogene TRBV3-2); TRBD1 matches 9 bases. Germline V gene sequence: CDR1 LGHDT, CDR2 YNNKEL (reference sequence). With V trimmed by 2 bases and J by 4 bases, 2 bases remained unmatched. The CDR3 is 14 amino acids. The CDR3 region has the DNA TGTGCCAGCAGCCAACCGGGACAGGGCTATGGCTACACCTTC. Its translation is CASSQPGQGYGYTF.

This chain links TRBV7-8 with TRBJ1-1; D ambiguous. Trimming shortened V by 3 bases and J by 0 bases, and 11 bases separated the two germline ends. CDR1 and CDR2 (germline): SGHVS, FQNEAQ. The CDR3 is 15 amino acids. This CDR3 reads CASSFRSMVNTEAFF. In DNA form, the CDR3 reads TGTGCCAGCAGCTTTCGAAGCATGGTGAACACTGAAGCTTTCTTT.

The chain links TRBV2 to TRBJ2-2, with a weak D call TRBD1 (5 bases). This CDR3 spans 15 amino acids. The germline gives CDR1 SNHLY, CDR2 FYNNEI. Between the trimmed V and J ends, which lost 4 bases and 5 bases, there was a span of 14 bases. The DNA of the CDR3 is TGTGCCAGCAGTGTCCTCCCGGCAGGGACCGGGGAGCTGTTTTTT. Protein: CASSVLPAGTGELFF.

This clone has a single count. V is TRBV5-4 and J is TRBJ1-1; 7 bases align to TRBD1. Germline CDR1 SGHNT, CDR2 YYREEE (reference sequence). CDR3 length: 15 residues. J was trimmed by 1 base and V by 1 base; bases with no gene match: 4. CDR3 DNA sequence: TGTGCCAGCAGCTTGCAAGGGGGCGGGAACACTGAAGCTTTCTTT. It encodes CASSLQGGGNTEAFF.

The J gene is TRBJ1-6, the V gene TRBV30; maybe TRBD1 (6 bases). The CDR3 has 14 amino acids. Germline-derived CDR1 and CDR2 are GTSNPN and SVGIG (reference sequence). V gave up 7 bases and J gave up 7 bases, with 17 bases separating them. The CDR3 nucleotides read TGTGCCTACCGAAAAATAACAGGGAATTCACCCCTCCACTTT. This encodes CAYRKITGNSPLHF.

The rearrangement joins TRBV5-1 to TRBJ2-3; D is unclear. The CDR3 has 14 amino acids. Trimming shortened V by 4 bases and J by 1 base, and 10 bases separated the two germline ends. CDR1 and CDR2 from the germline V gene are SGHRS and YFSETQ. CDR3 in amino acids: CASSPERGTDTQYF. The CDR3 DNA is TGCGCCAGCAGCCCCGAACGCGGCACAGATACGCAGTATTTT.

The chain has TRBV5-1 and TRBJ1-2; TRBD1 matches at 7 bases. V shed 4 bases, J shed 7 bases, and the junction held 10 bases outside the gene matches. Germline V CDR1 and CDR2: SGHRS, YFSETQ. The CDR3 sequence is 14 residues long. The DNA for the CDR3 is TGCGCCAGCAGCCCCGGGACAGCCGGTACTGGCTACACCTTC. As protein: CASSPGTAGTGYTF.